This paragraph reports one T cell receptor (beta chain). V was cut by 8 bases and J by 13 bases, with 18 bases left in between. Germline V lookup: CDR1 MDHEN, CDR2 SYDVKM. The CDR3 loop spans 11 amino acids. The sample is drawn from a study of early T cells in non-severe SARS-CoV-2 infection. Overall study context: Investigators sequenced bulk RNA drawn from unsorted whole blood, and chains remained unpaired.

Unique molecular identifiers were added to individual cDNA molecules. One entry per CDR3 protein, called by TCRdb with MiXCR from the 5' RACE reads. The sample consists of 85,000 to 100,000 distinct CDR3 sequences, approximately 11% of them appearing once. J is TRBJ2-7 and V is TRBV28; the D call may be TRBD1 or TRBD2 (5 bases each). The TCR originated in an adult who was a healthcare worker with PCR-confirmed SARS-CoV-2 infection or an uninfected control (not recorded which). Material: whole blood, obtained at baseline. The CDR3: CASGDIGASYF. CDR3 sequence (DNA): TGTGCCAGCGGGGATATCGGGGCCTCCTACTTC. The variable domain in full, with the rest retrieved from reference TRBV28 and TRBJ2-7, is DVKVTQSSRYLVKRTGEKVFLECVQDMDHENMFWYRQDPGLGLRLIYFSYDVKMKEKGDIPEGYSVSREKKERFSLILESASTNQTSMYLCASGDIGASYFGPGTRLTVT.